The rows below give T cell receptor beta chains drawn from one sample of a study of blood T cell repertoires in COVID-19. Repertoires were generated with immunoSEQ multiplex PCR, while TCRdb's copy carries only in-frame clones and drops some. The sample lists hundreds of thousands of clones; 75% to 90% were seen once. The sample was peripheral blood. These receptors all come from a man in his forties with acute or convalescent COVID-19. The CDR3 runs from the conserved cysteine through the conserved F or W. The order of the fields is J gene, V gene, D gene, clone size, CDR3 protein, CDR3 DNA. D genes are given only for firm matches. The size field is filled for only some rows; it gives once, few, many or a size class.

>TRBJ2-2|TRBV27|TRBD2|.
CASSFWGLAAPGELFF
TGTGCCAGCAGTTTCTGGGGACTAGCGGCCCCCGGGGAGCTGTTTTTT
>TRBJ2-3|TRBV7-2|TRBD2|few
CASSQRRTSGGGTDTQYF
TGTGCCAGCAGCCAGCGGCGGACTAGCGGGGGAGGCACAGATACGCAGTATTTT
>TRBJ2-3|TRBV15|TRBD2|.
CATSRGWTSGSPSTDTQYF
TGTGCCACCAGCAGAGGCTGGACTAGCGGTTCCCCTAGCACAGATACGCAGTATTTT
>TRBJ2-3|TRBV19|TRBD2|few
CASTYGLATTDTQYF
TGTGCCAGTACCTACGGACTAGCGACCACAGATACGCAGTATTTT
>TRBJ1-5|TRBV12-3/TRBV12-4|.|.
CASSRQGNQPQHF
TGTGCCAGCAGTCGACAGGGCAATCAGCCCCAGCATTTT
>TRBJ1-2|TRBV10-3|TRBD1|.
CAISVGRGNGYTF
TGTGCCATCAGTGTTGGCAGGGGGAATGGCTACACCTTC
>TRBJ1-2|TRBV10-3|TRBD1|.
CAIAGTGVAGYTF
TGTGCCATCGCCGGGACAGGGGTCGCTGGCTACACCTTC
>TRBJ2-2|TRBV18|.|.
CASSPRNTGELFF
TGTGCCAGCTCACCGCGGAACACCGGGGAGCTGTTTTTT
>TRBJ2-5|TRBV9|TRBD2|.
CASSVSSLAGKETQYF
TGTGCCAGCAGCGTGTCGAGTCTAGCGGGAAAAGAGACCCAGTACTTC
>TRBJ2-5|TRBV3-1/TRBV3-2|.|once
CASSQGPGIGETQYF
TGTGCCAGCAGCCAAGGGCCAGGGATTGGAGAGACCCAGTACTTC
>TRBJ2-7|TRBV5-6|TRBD2|.
CASSLFHSGRADLPYEQYF
TGTGCCAGCAGCTTGTTCCATAGCGGGAGGGCCGATCTTCCCTACGAGCAGTACTTC
>TRBJ2-3|TRBV5-1|.|.
CASSLRQGDIDTQYF
TGCGCCAGCAGCTTGAGGCAGGGCGATATAGATACGCAGTATTTT
>TRBJ1-2|TRBV12-3/TRBV12-4|.|.
CASSPQTDYGYTF
TGTGCCAGCAGCCCACAGACGGACTATGGCTACACCTTC
>TRBJ1-6|TRBV4-1|.|.
CASSQGAGSPLHF
TGCGCCAGCAGCCAGGGGGCGGGTTCACCCCTCCACTTT
>TRBJ2-2|TRBV7-3|TRBD2|.
CASSGLAGGTGELFF
TGTGCCAGCAGCGGACTAGCGGGAGGAACCGGGGAGCTGTTTTTT
>TRBJ2-7|TRBV14|.|.
CASSPNIRSYEQYF
TGTGCCAGCAGCCCGAATATACGGTCCTACGAGCAGTACTTC
>TRBJ2-7|TRBV24-1|.|.
CATSDRTGSPYYEQYF
TGTGCCACCAGTGACCGAACAGGGAGTCCATACTACGAGCAGTACTTC
>TRBJ2-7|TRBV6-5|TRBD1|few
CVRDRASYEQYF
TGTGTCAGGGACAGGGCCTCCTACGAGCAGTACTTC
>TRBJ1-1|TRBV3-1/TRBV3-2|TRBD1|once
CASSPARTGGANSAFF
TGTGCCAGCAGCCCAGCAAGGACAGGGGGCGCCAATTCGGCTTTCTTT
>TRBJ2-7|TRBV27|.|.
CASSFDRSSYEQYF
TGTGCCAGCAGTTTCGACAGAAGCTCCTACGAGCAGTACTTC
>TRBJ1-5|TRBV27|TRBD1|.
CASSERPQGADQPQHF
TGTGCCAGCAGTGAAAGGCCCCAGGGGGCGGATCAGCCCCAGCATTTT
>TRBJ2-7|TRBV6-2/TRBV6-3|TRBD2|.
CASSRVGGLVIGEQYF
TGTGCCAGCAGTCGGGTGGGTGGACTAGTTATCGGCGAGCAGTACTTC
>TRBJ1-1|TRBV29-1|TRBD1|.
CSAVTGGEAFF
TGCAGCGCCGTGACAGGGGGTGAAGCTTTCTTT
>TRBJ2-7|TRBV30|TRBD1|.
CAWSVGGPYEQYF
TGTGCCTGGAGTGTAGGGGGCCCCTACGAGCAGTACTTC
>TRBJ1-1|TRBV27|.|few
CASSFKGEGLGTEAFF
TGTGCCAGCAGTTTTAAAGGGGAGGGGTTGGGCACTGAAGCTTTCTTT
>TRBJ2-7|TRBV11-2|TRBD2|.
CASRATSGREDEQYF
TGTGCCAGCAGAGCGACTAGCGGGAGAGAAGACGAGCAGTACTTC
>TRBJ2-3|TRBV5-1|.|.
CASSLGNPDTQYF
TGCGCCAGCAGCCTCGGGAATCCAGATACGCAGTATTTT
>TRBJ1-1|TRBV11-2|.|.
CASSWSDTEAFF
TGTGCCAGCAGCTGGAGCGACACTGAAGCTTTCTTT
>TRBJ2-1|TRBV27|.|few
CASSLGGGNEQFF
TGTGCCAGCAGTTTAGGCGGAGGCAATGAGCAGTTCTTC
>TRBJ2-2|TRBV10-2|.|.
CASDRVGTGELFF
TGCGCCAGTGACAGAGTAGGGACCGGGGAGCTGTTTTTT
>TRBJ2-2|TRBV24-1|TRBD1|once
CATSDWTGSGTGELFF
TGTGCCACCAGTGATTGGACAGGGAGTGGCACCGGGGAGCTGTTTTTT
>TRBJ1-2|TRBV10-3|.|.
CATLAPTRFTF
TGTGCCACCCTAGCACCTACACGGTTCACCTTC
>TRBJ1-3|TRBV28|.|.
CASSLPQGNTIYF
TGTGCCAGCAGTTTACCCCAGGGAAACACCATATATTTT
>TRBJ1-6|TRBV10-3|TRBD1|.
CAISGTGPNQGSPLHF
TGTGCCATCTCTGGGACAGGCCCCAATCAGGGTTCACCCCTCCACTTT
>TRBJ2-5|TRBV6-5|.|.
CASTEGGVETQYF
TGTGCCAGCACCGAAGGAGGAGTAGAGACCCAGTACTTC
>TRBJ2-7|TRBV7-2|.|.
CASSTPEPTYEQYF
TGTGCCAGCAGTACCCCGGAGCCTACCTACGAGCAGTACTTC